These 23 T cell receptor beta chains were sequenced from one sample in a study of shared clonotypes between healthy human individuals. Here immunoSEQ multiplex PCR was the method, and the copy in TCRdb shows in-frame clones only, minus some. In the table there are 2 million to 3 million clones, 90% to 95% of which are singletons. Material for sequencing was naive CD4+ T cells sorted from blood. Subset defined: CD45RA+ positively selected. These receptors all stem from a man aged 18 to 30 in good health.

The chain's CDR3 is CAWRQGDRVYYEQYF. In DNA, the CDR3 is TGTGCCTGGAGGCAAGGGGACAGGGTGTACTACGAGCAGTACTTC. V gene TRBV30 combines with J gene TRBJ2-5, with 9 bases aligning to TRBD1. The DNA end lines up better with TRBJ2-7; the J call may be wrong. The CDR3 spans 15 residues. Germline loops: CDR1 GTSNPN, CDR2 SVGIG (reference sequence).

The rearrangement uses TRBV6-4 and TRBJ2-3, with D perhaps matching TRBD1 (5 bases). The CDR3 sequence is 15 residues long. The ends were cut back, 6 bases at V and 4 bases at J, with 17 bases in the middle. Germline CDR1 is MRHNA and CDR2 is SNTAGT. CDR3 sequence reads: CASSTGRSGADTQYF. CDR3 coding DNA: TGTGCCAGCAGCACAGGCAGGTCTGGAGCAGATACGCAGTATTTT.

In the case of this clone: The same CDR3 also results from other DNA sequences found in this sample. V and J are TRBV19 and TRBJ2-2; maybe TRBD2 (6 bases). From germline, CDR1 is LNHDA and CDR2 SQIVND (reference sequence). This CDR3 has 14 amino acids. Trimming removed 1 base from V and 5 bases from J, with 8 bases in between. The CDR3 DNA is TGTGCCAGTAGTATAGCGGGAGATACCGGGGAGCTGTTTTTT. This sequence encodes CASSIAGDTGELFF.

The chain links TRBV10-2 to TRBJ2-1; TRBD1 is a possible D gene (5 bases). There are 13 residues in the CDR3. The V and J ends lost 6 bases and 7 bases respectively, with 13 bases between them. Germline CDR1 reads WSHSY; CDR2 reads SAAADI. CDR3 region: CASRGRLGNEQFF. The CDR3 DNA reads as TGCGCCAGCAGGGGGCGGCTGGGGAATGAGCAGTTCTTC.

V gene TRBV6-1 combines with J gene TRBJ1-1; possible D gene TRBD1, 5 bases. Looked up from germline, CDR1 is MNHNS and CDR2 is SASEGT. The CDR3 consists of 14 residues. Trimming shortened V by 3 bases and J by 1 base, and 9 bases separated the two germline ends. The CDR3 DNA follows: TGTGCCAGCAGTGATGACAGACCGAACACTGAAGCTTTCTTT. Protein sequence: CASSDDRPNTEAFF.

This clone was observed once. The rearrangement links TRBV7-3 to TRBJ1-2; a weak D match, TRBD1 (5 bases). V was clipped by 2 bases and J by 8 bases, with 9 bases between them. Germline values: CDR1 SGHTA, CDR2 FQGTGA. The CDR3 length is 12 residues. The CDR3 DNA is TGTGCCAGCAGCTTACAAGGGGACGGCTACACCTTC. Protein product: CASSLQGDGYTF.

This rearrangement joins TRBV7-2 to TRBJ2-5, with D possibly matching TRBD2 (5 bases). CDR1 and CDR2 (germline): SGHTA, FQGNSA. The CDR3 contains 13 residues. Between the trimmed V and J ends, which lost 5 bases and 0 bases, there was a span of 7 bases. CDR3 in DNA: TGTGCCAGCAGCGGTAGCGACCAAGAGACCCAGTACTTC. This translates into CASSGSDQETQYF. The whole variable domain, filled in from reference TRBV7-2 and TRBJ2-5, reads GAGVSQSPSNKVTEKGKDVELRCDPISGHTALYWYRQSLGQGLEFLIYFQGNSAPDKSGLPSDRFSAERTGGSVSTLTIQRTQQEDSAVYLCASSGSDQETQYFGPGTRLLVL.

The V and J genes are TRBV30 and TRBJ1-1; D not certain. CDR3 length: 11 amino acids. Germline V lookup: CDR1 GTSNPN, CDR2 SVGIG (reference sequence). Trimming shortened V by 4 bases and J by 1 base, and 4 bases separated the two germline ends. The CDR3 sequence: CAWKENTEAFF. Written as DNA, the CDR3 is TGTGCCTGGAAGGAGAACACTGAAGCTTTCTTT.

The chain is built from TRBV9 and TRBJ2-4, with D possibly matching TRBD1 (5 bases). The CDR3 spans 16 residues. CDR1 is SGDLS and CDR2 is YYNGEE in the germline V gene. The germline V and J ends were trimmed by 2 bases and 1 base, with 13 bases remaining between them. CDR3 bases: TGTGCCAGCAGCGTGGTTACGAAGGGGGCCAAAAACATTCAGTACTTC. Amino acids: CASSVVTKGAKNIQYF. Full variable domain (missing parts from reference TRBV9 and TRBJ2-4): DSGVTQTPKHLITATGQRVTLRCSPRSGDLSVYWYQQSLDQGLQFLIQYYNGEERAKGNILERFSAQQFPDLHSELNLSSLELGDSALYFCASSVVTKGAKNIQYFGAGTRLSVL.

The chain couples TRBV12-5 to TRBJ2-1; TRBD2 matches at 8 bases. This CDR3 is built from 18 residues. Germline V gene lookup returns CDR1 LGHNT and CDR2 FRNRAP. Unmatched junction bases numbered 16, after V lost 1 base and J lost 8 bases. CDR3 protein: CASGLGDKRELFPDEQFF. In DNA, the CDR3 is TGTGCTAGTGGTTTGGGCGACAAGCGGGAGCTATTTCCGGATGAGCAGTTCTTC.

This clone was counted once. The chain links TRBV19 to TRBJ2-2; no clear D. V was shortened by 6 bases and J by 0 bases, with 8 bases between the two germline ends. Germline V CDR1 and CDR2: LNHDA, SQIVND (reference sequence). The CDR3 covers 14 residues. The CDR3 coding sequence is TGTGCCAGTAGCGAGACACCGAACACCGGGGAGCTGTTTTTT. This translates into CASSETPNTGELFF.

The chain carries TRBV6-6 and TRBJ2-7; D is perhaps TRBD1 (5 bases). The CDR3 length is 14 residues. In germline, CDR1 is MNHNY, CDR2 SVGAGI (reference sequence). Trimming took 7 bases from V and 2 from J, leaving 15 bases between them. CDR3 amino acids: CASTPQGSPYEQYF. In DNA form, the CDR3 reads TGTGCCAGCACCCCGCAGGGATCCCCCTACGAGCAGTACTTC.

This clone showed up just a few times. The chain combines TRBV7-9 with TRBJ1-5; 8 bases line up with TRBD1. Germline V gene data show CDR1 as SEHNR and CDR2 as FQNEAQ (reference sequence). The CDR3 spans 15 residues. The V segment lost 5 bases and the J segment 2 bases; nucleotides outside the gene matches: 5. The CDR3 DNA follows: TGTGCCAGCAGCCAGACAGGGGTGGGCAATCAGCCCCAGCATTTT. Translated, it gives CASSQTGVGNQPQHF.

The count of this clone is one. The V gene is TRBV16, the J gene TRBJ2-6; TRBD1 matches 10 bases. V shed 6 bases and J 1 base; nucleotides not matched to a gene: 9. The CDR3 contains 18 residues. Germline V lookup: CDR1 KGHSY, CDR2 FQNENV. The CDR3 reads CASSPRDRGTSGANVLTF. Written as DNA, the CDR3 is TGTGCCAGCAGTCCTCGGGACAGGGGAACGTCTGGGGCCAACGTCCTGACTTTC. Together with reference TRBV16 and TRBJ2-6, the CDR3 gives the full variable domain: GEEVAQTPKHLVRGEGQKAKLYCAPIKGHSYVFWYQQVLKNEFKFLISFQNENVFDETGMPKERFSAKCLPNSPCSLEIQATKLEDSAVYFCASSPRDRGTSGANVLTFGAGSRLTVL.

Only one count was recorded for this clone. V usage is TRBV29-1 and J usage is TRBJ2-5; D perhaps matches TRBD1 (6 bases). Trimming pared 6 bases from V and 5 bases from J, leaving 19 bases between. Germline values: CDR1 SQVTM, CDR2 ANQGSEA. The CDR3 has 14 residues. The CDR3 protein is CSVPQGSGRETQYF. The CDR3 bases are TGCAGCGTACCACAGGGTTCTGGTCGGGAGACCCAGTACTTC. Full variable domain (missing parts from reference TRBV29-1 and TRBJ2-5): SAVISQKPSRDICQRGTSLTIQCQVDSQVTMMFWYRQQPGQSLTLIATANQGSEATYESGFVIDKFPISRPNLTFSTLTVSNMSPEDSSIYLCSVPQGSGRETQYFGPGTRLLVL.

The V and J genes are TRBV2 and TRBJ2-1, with D tentatively TRBD1 (5 bases). This CDR3 spans 14 amino acids. Germline V gene lookup returns CDR1 SNHLY and CDR2 FYNNEI. Deletions cut 5 bases from V and 2 bases from J, with 10 bases between. In nucleotides, the CDR3 is TGTGCCAGCAGTAGGCAGGGCACCTACAATGAGCAGTTCTTC. Translated, it gives CASSRQGTYNEQFF.

The chain carries TRBV6-6 and TRBJ1-5, with D hard to call. Germline CDR1 and CDR2: MNHNY and SVGAGI (reference sequence). The CDR3 runs to 12 residues. V gave up 10 bases and J gave up 7 bases, with 14 bases separating them. The CDR3 sequence is CATSPKGQPQHF. Here the CDR3 DNA reads TGTGCCACCAGCCCTAAGGGACAGCCCCAGCATTTT.

The rearrangement joins TRBV6-1 to TRBJ2-2, with unresolved D. CDR1 is MNHNS, CDR2 SASEGT, per germline. The CDR3 covers 13 residues. V was shortened by 4 bases and J by 9 bases, with 12 bases between the two germline ends. In DNA, the CDR3 is TGTGCCAGCAGTGGTTATGGTGCCCGGGAGCTGTTTTTT. It yields the protein CASSGYGARELFF.

The chain recombines TRBV18 with TRBJ2-1, with 9 bases identical to TRBD1. Germline lookup yields CDR1 KGHSH and CDR2 LQKENI. The CDR3 covers 16 residues. With V trimmed by 2 bases and J by 4 bases, 6 bases remained unmatched. In DNA, the CDR3 is TGTGCCAGCTCACCAGGGACAGGGCAGACTTACAATGAGCAGTTCTTC. This sequence encodes CASSPGTGQTYNEQFF. Full variable domain (rest looked up from reference TRBV18 and TRBJ2-1): NAGVMQNPRHLVRRRGQEARLRCSPMKGHSHVYWYRQLPEEGLKFMVYLQKENIIDESGMPKERFSAEFPKEGPSILRIQQVVRGDSAAYFCASSPGTGQTYNEQFFGPGTRLTVL.

The chain couples TRBV5-1 to TRBJ2-5; a possible D gene is TRBD1 (6 bases). The V end lost 3 bases, the J end lost 7 bases, and 16 bases lay between the germline ends. There are 14 residues in the CDR3. Germline V gene lookup returns CDR1 SGHRS and CDR2 YFSETQ. CDR3 in amino acids: CASSSLPGDVTQYF. CDR3 DNA: TGCGCCAGCAGCTCCTTGCCAGGGGACGTGACCCAGTACTTC.

The genes are TRBV12-5 and TRBJ1-4; 7 nucleotides agree with TRBD1. The CDR3 length is 15 residues. Germline loops: CDR1 LGHNT, CDR2 FRNRAP. V lost 6 bases to trimming and J lost 3 bases; unmatched junction nucleotides: 7. Here the CDR3 DNA reads TGTGCTAGTGGAAACAGACAGGGCTCTAATGAAAAACTGTTTTTT. Protein: CASGNRQGSNEKLFF.

V and J are TRBV7-2 and TRBJ1-3, with TRBD1 matching 7 bases. Germline values: CDR1 SGHTA, CDR2 FQGNSA. The CDR3 runs to 19 residues. Trimming removed 5 bases from V and 0 bases from J; junction bases left unmatched: 16. This chain's CDR3 is CASSHPALTGTGSGNTIYF. The CDR3 region has the DNA TGTGCCAGCAGCCACCCGGCCTTGACAGGGACCGGCTCTGGAAACACCATATATTTT.

The chain links TRBV7-9 to TRBJ2-4; TRBD1 is a possible D gene (5 bases). Trimming pared 5 bases from V and 16 bases from J, leaving 15 bases between. Looked up from germline, CDR1 is SEHNR and CDR2 is FQNEAQ (reference sequence). This CDR3 spans 11 amino acids. The CDR3 protein is CASSTGMDPYF. DNA of the CDR3: TGTGCCAGCAGCACAGGAATGGACCCTTACTTC.